This entry lists 32 T cell receptor beta chains sequenced from one sample in a study of neurological immune-mediated disorders. Time point specified: longitudinal time-point 1 (baseline). In TCRdb, the 5' RACE reads were re-called with MiXCR into one record per CDR3 protein. The table includes tens of thousands of distinct CDR3 sequences, roughly 15% detected once. The sample taken for sequencing was PBMCs. The receptors here all came from a female donor with HTLV-1-associated myelopathy (HAM/TSP).

The V gene is TRBV4-1, the J gene TRBJ1-4, with 9 bases lining up with TRBD1. V shed 2 bases and J 5 bases; nucleotides not matched to a gene: 12. This CDR3 contains 18 residues. CDR1 is MGHRA and CDR2 is YSYEKL in the germline V gene. CDR3 sequence (DNA): TGCGCCAGCAGCCAACTCGGTACGACCGGGACAGGGAATGAAAAACTGTTTTTT. Amino acid sequence: CASSQLGTTGTGNEKLFF.

Concerning this clonotype itself: The germline gene is not matched at one end of the junction; a read error may be the cause. The genes are TRBV20-1 and TRBJ2-2; TRBD2 might be the D (6 bases). CDR1 and CDR2 (germline): DFQATT, SNEGSKA (reference sequence). The CDR3 length is 13 residues. CDR3 loop: CSAGGGNTGEPFF. Written as DNA, the CDR3 is TGCAGTGCTGGTGGGGGGAACACCGGGGAGCCGTTTTTT.

This clonotype came up many times. The chain combines TRBV28 with TRBJ2-3; 8 bases are a match to TRBD2. Germline-derived CDR1 and CDR2 are MDHEN and SYDVKM. The CDR3 spans 13 residues. Trimming at V came to 8 bases and at J to 14 bases, leaving 15 bases not matched to a gene. Here the CDR3 reads CASHRGGTVLAYF. DNA for the CDR3: TGTGCCAGCCACCGGGGGGGGACGGTGTTGGCGTATTTT.

Ten or more counts support this clonotype. This chain joins TRBV15 and TRBJ2-1; weak D call: TRBD1 (5 bases). Trimming cost V 2 bases and J 8 bases, with 25 bases left between them. This CDR3 contains 18 residues. Germline-derived CDR1 and CDR2 are LNHNV and YYDKDF (reference sequence). CDR3 residues: CATSRKGLAANRRDEQFF. As DNA, the CDR3 is TGTGCCACCAGCAGAAAGGGGCTCGCAGCTAACCGTCGCGATGAGCAGTTCTTC.

The chain employs TRBV12-3 or TRBV12-4 and TRBJ2-3; 7 bases are a match to TRBD2. Trimming took 9 bases from V and 4 from J; bases not matched to a gene: 10. The CDR3 consists of 14 residues. CDR3 sequence: CARSGKPTPDTQYF. For the CDR3, the DNA is TGTGCCAGAAGCGGGAAGCCCACCCCAGATACGCAGTATTTT.

The CDR3 DNA reads TGTGCCACACAGGGACGGGGGGTCTACAATGAGCAGTTCTTC. This translates into CATQGRGVYNEQFF. This chain uses TRBV25-1 with TRBJ2-1, with D maybe TRBD2 (7 bases). The germline V gene has CDR1 MGHDK and CDR2 SYGVNS. The CDR3 runs 14 residues. The V end lost 10 bases, the J end lost 3 bases, and 16 bases lay between the germline ends. Full variable domain (missing parts from reference TRBV25-1 and TRBJ2-1): EADIYQTPRYLVIGTGKKITLECSQTMGHDKMYWYQQDPGMELHLIHYSYGVNSTEKGDLSSESTVSRIRTEHFPLTLESARPSHTSQYLCATQGRGVYNEQFFGPGTRLTVL.

This clonotype was detected ten times or more. The CDR3 region has the DNA TGTGCCAGCAGTTTATTCCGAGGGGTCGAGCAGTACTTC. Translating it yields CASSLFRGVEQYF. This chain connects TRBV28 to TRBJ2-7; tentatively, D is TRBD1 or TRBD2 (5 bases each). V was trimmed by 1 base and J by 6 bases, leaving 10 bases between them. The germline V gene has CDR1 MDHEN and CDR2 SYDVKM. CDR3 length: 13 amino acids.

This clonotype turned up a few times. The chain employs TRBV7-7 and TRBJ2-3, with a weak D call TRBD2 (7 bases). Germline CDR1 reads SSHAT; CDR2 reads FNYEAQ (reference sequence). V lost 1 base to trimming and J lost 4 bases, with 27 bases between them. The CDR3 consists of 20 residues. CDR3 DNA sequence: TGTGCCAGCAGCTTAGGTGCGGGGGCTTCCGGACCCCGGGGGGCAGATACGCAGTATTTT. Protein product: CASSLGAGASGPRGADTQYF.

The table lists this clonotype with many counts. The chain combines TRBV15 with TRBJ2-6; a possible D gene is TRBD1 (5 bases). The CDR3 has 15 amino acids. Germline CDR1 is LNHNV and CDR2 is YYDKDF (reference sequence). Trimming removed 3 bases at V and 0 bases at J, with 6 bases between. CDR3 coding DNA: TGTGCCACCAGCAGTGACAGCTCTGGGGCCAACGTCCTGACTTTC. Its protein product is CATSSDSSGANVLTF.

At least ten counts were recorded for this clonotype. The gene calls are TRBV5-1 and TRBJ2-3; possible D gene TRBD2, 5 bases. Per germline, CDR1 SGHRS and CDR2 YFSETQ. V was pared by 7 bases and J by 1 base, with 13 bases between. The CDR3 sequence is 14 residues long. In nucleotides, the CDR3 is TGCGCCAGCCGACCTGGGGAGCGCACAGATACGCAGTATTTT. It codes for CASRPGERTDTQYF.

This clonotype was seen ten or more times. The rearrangement links TRBV20-1 to TRBJ2-1; TRBD2 agrees at 8 bases. CDR1 is DFQATT, CDR2 SNEGSKA, per germline (reference sequence). V shed 0 bases, J shed 8 bases, and the junction held 9 bases outside the gene matches. This CDR3 is built from 15 residues. The CDR3 region is CSARDSGGPGYEQFF. The DNA of the CDR3 is TGCAGTGCTAGAGATTCGGGGGGGCCTGGGTATGAGCAGTTCTTC.

This clonotype was observed many times. V and J are TRBV4-1 and TRBJ1-3, with 10 bases that match TRBD1. The trim removed 3 bases at V and 0 bases at J, leaving 8 bases unmatched. CDR3 length equals 18 residues. Germline CDR1 is MGHRA and CDR2 is YSYEKL. The CDR3 nucleotides read TGCGCCAGCAGCCAGCACCGGGACAGGGGTGTCTCTGGAAACACCATATATTTT. Its protein product is CASSQHRDRGVSGNTIYF.

This clonotype came up many times. The chain links TRBV6-5 to TRBJ2-1; weak D call: TRBD1 (5 bases). V lost 2 bases, J lost 10 bases, and 12 bases lay in between. Germline CDR1 is MNHEY and CDR2 is SVGAGI. The length of the CDR3 is 13 residues. CDR3 nucleotides: TGTGCCAGCAGTTACGGGTTGGGGCGGGAGCAGTTCTTC. It is translated as CASSYGLGREQFF.

The chain combines TRBV18 with TRBJ1-3; D is uncertain. The CDR3 spans 17 residues. Germline V CDR1 and CDR2: KGHSH, LQKENI. Trimming left V 2 bases short and J 3 bases short, with 17 bases between. The CDR3 here is CASSPAQLDLDGNTIYF. CDR3 bases: TGTGCCAGCTCACCAGCCCAGCTCGACCTCGATGGAAACACCATATATTTT.

The chain carries TRBV5-1 and TRBJ2-2, with D unclear. The CDR3 loop spans 15 amino acids. Germline V gene data show CDR1 as SGHRS and CDR2 as YFSETQ. V gave up 0 bases and J gave up 6 bases, with 12 bases separating them. CDR3 amino acids: CASSLELAVAGELFF. CDR3 nucleotide sequence: TGCGCCAGCAGCTTGGAATTAGCAGTGGCCGGGGAGCTGTTTTTT.

This clonotype was recorded at least ten times. Germline and junction disagree at one end, which may indicate a read error. The CDR3 region has the DNA TGTGCTACCAGCCGCCGACTAGCGGGATACCAAGAGACCCAGTACTTC. It is translated as CATSRRLAGYQETQYF. This rearrangement joins TRBV15 to TRBJ2-5; 11 bases are shared with TRBD2. Looked up from germline, CDR1 is LNHNV and CDR2 is YYDKDF (reference sequence). This CDR3 has 16 residues.

The rearrangement uses TRBV11-3 and TRBJ1-5; unclear D gene. Between the trimmed V and J ends, which lost 2 bases and 0 bases, there was a span of 8 bases. This CDR3 contains 15 residues. CDR1 and CDR2 from the germline V gene are SGHNT and YENEEA. CDR3 sequence: CASSLQSSSNQPQHF. CDR3 in DNA: TGTGCCAGCAGCTTACAAAGCAGTAGCAATCAGCCCCAGCATTTT.

There are many counts of this clonotype. The chain combines TRBV10-3 with TRBJ2-7; 10 positions agree with TRBD1. The germline V gene encodes CDR1 ENHRY and CDR2 SYGVKD. There are 15 residues in the CDR3. V dropped 10 bases and J dropped 4; count of bases not matched to a gene: 13. The CDR3 reads CATLIRDRGNYEQYF. DNA for the CDR3: TGTGCCACACTCATCCGGGACAGGGGTAATTACGAGCAGTACTTC.

The sample holds many counts of this clonotype. The rearrangement links TRBV12-3 or TRBV12-4 to TRBJ1-1, with a weak D call TRBD1 (6 bases). This CDR3 contains 16 residues. Deletions cut 6 bases from V and 0 bases from J, with 17 bases between. The CDR3 bases are TGTGCCAGCAGCTCCAGGGGATTCGGGATGAACACTGAAGCTTTCTTT. It codes for CASSSRGFGMNTEAFF.

In this sample, this clonotype turned up a few times. The chain couples TRBV4-1 to TRBJ2-2, with 10 nucleotides matching TRBD2. Germline V lookup: CDR1 MGHRA, CDR2 YSYEKL. This CDR3 contains 16 residues. Unmatched junction bases numbered 7, after V lost 4 bases and J lost 5 bases. The CDR3 spells CASSRPTSGLTGELFF. CDR3 in DNA: TGCGCCAGCAGCCGCCCGACTAGCGGGCTGACCGGGGAGCTGTTTTTT.

This clonotype was seen repeatedly, ten times or more. The chain carries TRBV28 and TRBJ2-7, with 7 nucleotides matching TRBD1. The CDR3 extends over 15 amino acids. V trimming: 6 bases; J trimming: 2 bases; junction bases outside the gene matches: 10. CDR1 and CDR2 from the germline V gene are MDHEN and SYDVKM. Here the CDR3 reads CASSPRGQGAYEQYF. CDR3 in DNA: TGTGCCAGCAGCCCGCGAGGGCAGGGGGCCTACGAGCAGTACTTC.

The table lists this clonotype with many counts. The V and J genes are TRBV10-3 and TRBJ2-3; TRBD1 matches at 9 bases. Germline V gene lookup returns CDR1 ENHRY and CDR2 SYGVKD. The CDR3 spans 14 residues. J gave up 3 bases and V 6 bases, and 4 bases lay outside the gene matches. The CDR3 region is CAISHGTGTDTQYF. The CDR3 coding sequence is TGTGCCATCAGCCATGGGACAGGGACAGATACGCAGTATTTT.

This clonotype was detected ten times or more. V and J are TRBV2 and TRBJ2-1; D not resolved. Per germline, CDR1 SNHLY and CDR2 FYNNEI. Trimming took 3 bases from V and 0 from J, leaving 18 bases between them. The length of the CDR3 is 18 residues. In DNA form, the CDR3 reads TGTGCCAGCAGTGACCCTAGGAAACACTTAAGCTCCTACAATGAGCAGTTCTTC. Its translation: CASSDPRKHLSSYNEQFF. Supplemented by reference TRBV2 and TRBJ2-1, the full variable domain reads EPEVTQTPSHQVTQMGQEVILRCVPISNHLYFYWYRQILGQKVEFLVSFYNNEISEKSEIFDDQFSVERPDGSNFTLKIRSTKLEDSAMYFCASSDPRKHLSSYNEQFFGPGTRLTVL.

This clonotype was observed a handful of times. A much larger clone is a single base away; this may be a read error. J is TRBJ1-5 and V is TRBV20-1, with D unresolved. This CDR3 has 12 residues. CDR1 and CDR2 (germline): DFQATT, SNEGSKA (reference sequence). With 7 bases removed from V and 3 bases from J, the gap between germline ends came to 10 bases. The CDR3 DNA reads as TGCAGTGGGGCCTATAACAATCAGCCCCAGCATTTT. It specifies CSGAYNNQPQHF.

This rearrangement joins TRBV7-9 to TRBJ2-7; 7 nucleotides agree with TRBD1. In germline, CDR1 is SEHNR, CDR2 FQNEAQ (reference sequence). V shed 5 bases, J shed 4 bases, and the junction held 11 bases outside the gene matches. This CDR3 has 15 residues. The CDR3: CASSTDRAGGYEQYF. CDR3 sequence (DNA): TGTGCCAGCAGCACTGACAGGGCCGGTGGATACGAGCAGTACTTC.

At least ten counts were recorded for this clonotype. The chain has TRBV28 and TRBJ2-3; D is ambiguous. With 3 bases removed from V and 5 bases from J, the gap between germline ends came to 18 bases. Germline CDR1 and CDR2: MDHEN and SYDVKM. This CDR3 has 16 amino acids. The CDR3 DNA follows: TGTGCCAGCAGTTTGAATCTGGGCAGGACCTTAGATACGCAGTATTTT. This translates into CASSLNLGRTLDTQYF.

This clonotype was counted many times. This CDR3 reads CASSLKFYYTPSSYNEQFF. Written as DNA, the CDR3 is TGTGCCAGCAGCTTAAAGTTTTATTACACTCCGAGCTCCTACAATGAGCAGTTCTTC. This chain connects TRBV7-2 to TRBJ2-1; D not resolved. Germline assignment: CDR1 SGHTA and CDR2 FQGNSA. Trimming left V 2 bases short and J 0 bases short, with 20 bases between. CDR3 length: 19 residues.

This clonotype was seen at least ten times. The V call is TRBV7-2, the J call TRBJ2-1, with TRBD2 matching 15 bases. This CDR3 is 16 amino acids long. CDR1 SGHTA and CDR2 FQGNSA come from the germline V gene. Trimming cost V 5 bases and J 6 bases; bases outside gene matches: 5. The CDR3 loop is CASSPRTSGGVNEQFF. CDR3 nucleotides: TGTGCCAGCAGCCCGAGGACTAGCGGGGGGGTCAATGAGCAGTTCTTC. The full variable domain, rest sourced from reference TRBV7-2 and TRBJ2-1, is GAGVSQSPSNKVTEKGKDVELRCDPISGHTALYWYRQSLGQGLEFLIYFQGNSAPDKSGLPSDRFSAERTGGSVSTLTIQRTQQEDSAVYLCASSPRTSGGVNEQFFGPGTRLTVL.

This clonotype was seen only a few times. Here the CDR3 reads CASSLVPQEETQYF. CDR3 coding DNA: TGCGCCAGCAGCTTGGTGCCGCAGGAAGAGACCCAGTACTTC. The rearrangement links TRBV5-1 to TRBJ2-5; no firm D call. Germline V CDR1 and CDR2: SGHRS, YFSETQ. V was pared by 0 bases and J by 3 bases, with 9 bases between. The CDR3 is 14 amino acids.

This clonotype was seen at least ten times. The chain carries TRBV20-1 and TRBJ1-6; D is ambiguous. The CDR3 runs 10 residues. V gave up 5 bases and J gave up 14 bases, with 10 bases separating them. Germline assignment: CDR1 DFQATT and CDR2 SNEGSKA (reference sequence). Written as DNA, the CDR3 is TGCAGTGCTTTAGGGCCTACCCTCCACTTT. Translating it yields CSALGPTLHF.

V is TRBV7-9 and J is TRBJ1-1, with D perhaps matching TRBD1 (5 bases). Germline lookup yields CDR1 SEHNR and CDR2 FQNEAQ (reference sequence). Trimming pared 5 bases from V and 6 bases from J, leaving 10 bases between. CDR3 size: 12 residues. CDR3 protein: CASSLDTAEAFF. The DNA for the CDR3 is TGTGCCAGCAGCCTGGACACGGCTGAAGCTTTCTTT.

This clonotype was counted many times. The gene calls are TRBV3-1 and TRBJ2-5; 7 bases are a match to TRBD2. This CDR3 has 14 amino acids. Looked up from germline, CDR1 is LGHDT and CDR2 is YNNKEL (reference sequence). V gave up 4 bases and J gave up 2 bases; unmatched junction bases: 4. CDR3 in amino acids: CASSRAGLQETQYF. The DNA of the CDR3 is TGTGCCAGCAGCCGAGCGGGGCTACAAGAGACCCAGTACTTC.